The 14 T cell receptor beta chains listed next were all sequenced from one sample in a study of stem cell transplantation in POMP-related autoinflammatory disease. The repertoire was sequenced with immunoSEQ multiplex PCR; TCRdb's copy has only in-frame clones and lacks some. The sample includes some 31,000 clones, 80% to 90% of them seen just once. Source: CD4+ T cells from PBMCs, taken before stem cell transplantation. The receptors were sampled from a human donor with POMP-related autoinflammation and immune dysregulation (PRAID).

The chain carries TRBV27 and TRBJ2-5; TRBD1 matches 7 bases. The CDR3 runs to 14 residues. The V segment lost 5 bases and the J segment 2 bases; nucleotides outside the gene matches: 5. CDR1 and CDR2 from the germline V gene are MNHEY and SMNVEV (reference sequence). The CDR3 region has the DNA TGTGCCAGCAGTCCGCGACAGGGTCAAGAGACCCAGTACTTC. Translation gives CASSPRQGQETQYF.

This chain connects TRBV5-1 to TRBJ2-1; a weak D match, TRBD1 (5 bases). Germline-derived CDR1 and CDR2 are SGHRS and YFSETQ. Trimming pared 0 bases from V and 4 bases from J, leaving 11 bases between. The CDR3 runs to 15 residues. The CDR3 spells CASSLATGSYNEQFF. DNA of the CDR3: TGCGCCAGCAGCTTGGCTACAGGTTCATACAATGAGCAGTTCTTC. Supplemented by reference TRBV5-1 and TRBJ2-1, the full variable domain reads KAGVTQTPRYLIKTRGQQVTLSCSPISGHRSVSWYQQTPGQGLQFLFEYFSETQRNKGNFPGRFSGRQFSNSRSEMNVSTLELGDSALYLCASSLATGSYNEQFFGPGTRLTVL.

The chain has TRBV7-2 and TRBJ1-3; 12 bases line up with TRBD1. The germline V gene has CDR1 SGHTA and CDR2 FQGNSA. CDR3 size: 15 residues. V trimming: 1 base; J trimming: 8 bases; junction bases outside the gene matches: 3. CDR3 coding DNA: TGTGCCAGCAGCTTAGAGGGACAGGGGGCGGACACCATATATTTT. This encodes CASSLEGQGADTIYF. Looking up the rest from reference TRBV7-2 and TRBJ1-3 gives the full variable domain: GAGVSQSPSNKVTEKGKDVELRCDPISGHTALYWYRQSLGQGLEFLIYFQGNSAPDKSGLPSDRFSAERTGGSVSTLTIQRTQQEDSAVYLCASSLEGQGADTIYFGEGSWLTVV.

The chain carries TRBV19 and TRBJ1-1; a weak D match, TRBD1 (5 bases). The V gene lost 7 bases and the J gene lost 4 bases, with 16 bases spanning the gap. The CDR3 covers 14 residues. Looked up from germline, CDR1 is LNHDA and CDR2 is SQIVND (reference sequence). The CDR3 spells CASNPRGVTTEAFF. DNA of the CDR3: TGTGCCAGTAACCCCCGAGGGGTGACCACTGAAGCTTTCTTT. Using reference TRBV19 and TRBJ1-1 for the parts outside the CDR3, the full variable domain is DGGITQSPKYLFRKEGQNVTLSCEQNLNHDAMYWYRQDPGQGLRLIYYSQIVNDFQKGDIAEGYSVSREKKESFPLTVTSAQKNPTAFYLCASNPRGVTTEAFFGQGTRLTVV.

The chain uses TRBV18 and TRBJ2-5; 7 bases align to TRBD2. The V and J ends lost 5 bases and 1 base, in that order; junction bases with no gene match: 7. Germline-derived CDR1 and CDR2 are KGHSH and LQKENI. The length of the CDR3 is 15 residues. This CDR3 reads CASSWIAGTQETQYF. The CDR3 DNA follows: TGTGCCAGCTCATGGATAGCGGGTACCCAAGAGACCCAGTACTTC. Variable domain in full (rest from reference TRBV18 and TRBJ2-5): NAGVMQNPRHLVRRRGQEARLRCSPMKGHSHVYWYRQLPEEGLKFMVYLQKENIIDESGMPKERFSAEFPKEGPSILRIQQVVRGDSAAYFCASSWIAGTQETQYFGPGTRLLVL.

The chain couples TRBV2 to TRBJ2-1, with TRBD2 matching over 12 bases. This CDR3 region has 17 residues. V gave up 7 bases and J gave up 2 bases; unmatched junction bases: 9. CDR1 is SNHLY, CDR2 FYNNEI, per germline. This chain's CDR3 is CASKIRTSGTTYNEQFF. The CDR3 nucleotides read TGTGCCAGCAAAATCCGGACTAGCGGGACTACCTACAATGAGCAGTTCTTC.

The V and J genes are TRBV5-6 and TRBJ2-5; TRBD1 matches 9 bases. The CDR3 has 13 residues. V gave up 7 bases and J gave up 5 bases; unmatched junction bases: 6. The V gene's germline CDR1 is SGHDT and CDR2 YYEEEE. Here the CDR3 DNA reads TGTGCCAGCGAGACAGGGGGTACGGAGACCCAGTACTTC. Translation: CASETGGTETQYF. Together with reference TRBV5-6 and TRBJ2-5, the CDR3 gives the full variable domain: DAGVTQSPTHLIKTRGQQVTLRCSPKSGHDTVSWYQQALGQGPQFIFQYYEEEERQRGNFPDRFSGHQFPNYSSELNVNALLLGDSALYLCASETGGTETQYFGPGTRLLVL.

This rearrangement joins TRBV5-8 to TRBJ1-5; unclear D gene. CDR1 and CDR2 from the germline V gene are SGHTS and YDEGEE. The CDR3 covers 13 residues. V lost 1 base and J lost 0, with 2 bases in between. CDR3 in DNA: TGTGCCAGCAGCTTGTCTAGCAATCAGCCCCAGCATTTT. Protein product: CASSLSSNQPQHF.

This clone was found a few times. This chain joins TRBV19 and TRBJ2-7; D remains ambiguous. Per the germline V gene, CDR1 is LNHDA and CDR2 is SQIVND (reference sequence). The CDR3 extends over 15 amino acids. The germline V and J ends were trimmed by 3 bases and 0 bases, with 12 bases remaining between them. CDR3 in DNA: TGTGCCAGTAGTATCGATCACTTCAACTCCTACGAGCAGTACTTC. It specifies CASSIDHFNSYEQYF.

The chain uses TRBV7-9 and TRBJ2-7; D is ambiguous. Germline CDR1 and CDR2: SEHNR and FQNEAQ (reference sequence). Trimming took off 7 bases at V and 4 bases at J, with 20 bases between the two ends. The CDR3 spans 15 residues. The CDR3 DNA follows: TGTGCCAGCAATGGACCGTACAGTCCTCTTTACGAGCAGTACTTC. Translated: CASNGPYSPLYEQYF. The complete variable domain, with remaining parts taken from reference TRBV7-9 and TRBJ2-7, reads DTGVSQNPRHKITKRGQNVTFRCDPISEHNRLYWYRQTLGQGPEFLTYFQNEAQLEKSRLLSDRFSAERPKGSFSTLEIQRTEQGDSAMYLCASNGPYSPLYEQYFGPGTRLTVT.

The chain recombines TRBV4-1 with TRBJ2-7; 10 nucleotides match TRBD1. CDR3 length equals 14 residues. Germline values: CDR1 MGHRA, CDR2 YSYEKL. The V and J ends lost 4 bases and 3 bases, in that order; junction bases with no gene match: 3. The CDR3 bases are TGCGCCAGCAGCCGCCGGGACAGGGGCTACGAGCAGTACTTC. Its translation: CASSRRDRGYEQYF.

This chain joins TRBV29-1 and TRBJ2-3; the match to TRBD2 covers 8 bases. V shed 4 bases, J shed 1 base, and the junction held 7 bases outside the gene matches. The length of the CDR3 is 15 residues. Germline CDR1 SQVTM, CDR2 ANQGSEA. The CDR3 is CSVGSERERTDTQYF. The CDR3, as DNA: TGCAGCGTTGGCTCTGAGCGGGAGCGCACAGATACGCAGTATTTT.

The chain employs TRBV6-1 and TRBJ2-5; TRBD2 might be the D (6 bases). The CDR3 is made up of 15 amino acids. Trimming pared 0 bases from V and 5 bases from J, leaving 13 bases between. CDR1 and CDR2 from the germline V gene are MNHNS and SASEGT. In DNA form, the CDR3 reads TGTGCCAGCAGTGAAGCGCTAGGGCTAGCGGAGACCCAGTACTTC. Amino acids: CASSEALGLAETQYF.

The chain carries TRBV7-7 and TRBJ2-5; D may be TRBD2 (5 bases). This CDR3 is built from 13 residues. CDR1 is SSHAT, CDR2 FNYEAQ, per germline (reference sequence). V gave up 1 base and J gave up 9 bases, with 12 bases separating them. The CDR3 region is CASSLGTSNPQYF. CDR3 DNA: TGTGCCAGCAGCTTAGGGACTTCCAACCCCCAGTACTTC.